This T cell receptor (beta chain) was sequenced in a study of tumor and adjacent non-tumor tissue in lung cancer. Across the whole study: Samples averaged around 4 million productive TCRbeta reads each. Study results and caveats: TCR diversity was significantly greater in tumor than normal lung tissue. Tumor repertoires had a smaller top 100 clone share than normal lung.

This clonotype was recorded only once. Its antigen is not identified. CDR1 and CDR2 (germline): SQVTM, ANQGSEA. The length of the CDR3 is 12 residues. The template was RNA from unsorted bulk tissue. This non-tumor lung sample came from over 3 cm beyond the tumor edge. TCRbeta libraries were built with three rounds of nested PCR, modified from ARM-PCR. TCRdb reprocessed the multiplex PCR reads with MiXCR, giving one entry per CDR3 protein. The repertoire consists of some 47,000 distinct CDR3 sequences, with approximately 60% occurring once and the leading ten covering around 19%. The chain has TRBV29-1 and TRBJ2-1, with TRBD2 identical over 11 bases. The source of this sequence is a woman in her forties with non-small cell lung cancer. Sequencing used distant non-tumor lung tissue. CDR3 in amino acids: CDAGLAGGEQFF. DNA for the CDR3: TGCGACGCTGGACTAGCGGGTGGTGAGCAGTTCTTC.